The 31 T cell receptor beta chains below all came from one sample that was sequenced in a study of shared clonotypes between healthy human individuals. Produced via immunoSEQ multiplex PCR; TCRdb's table is partial and in-frame only. Of a few million clones in the sample, more than 80% were seen once. Sequenced material: naive CD4+ T cells sorted from blood. The sample's subset: CD45RA+ positively selected. Receptor source: a man aged 18-30 years in good health.

The chain joins TRBV7-9 to TRBJ2-5, with 7 bases identical to TRBD1. The CDR3 has 16 amino acids. After removal of 3 bases from V and 1 base from J, the junction contained 8 bases not matched to a gene. Germline V gene lookup returns CDR1 SEHNR and CDR2 FQNEAQ (reference sequence). DNA of the CDR3: TGTGCCAGCAGCTTGTTGAAGGGGGCCCTCCAAGAGACCCAGTACTTC. This encodes CASSLLKGALQETQYF.

This clone was detected once. The chain has TRBV7-3 and TRBJ2-5; possibly TRBD1 or TRBD2 for D (5 bases each). V gave up 5 bases and J gave up 5 bases, with 21 bases separating them. This CDR3 region has 16 residues. From germline, CDR1 is SGHTA and CDR2 FQGTGA. The CDR3 nucleotides read TGTGCCAGCAGCCTCGGGACCGAGCCTCGTCTGGAGACCCAGTACTTC. It yields the protein CASSLGTEPRLETQYF.

The rearrangement uses TRBV6-5 and TRBJ2-7; D may be TRBD1 (5 bases). Trimming took off 2 bases at V and 3 bases at J, with 8 bases between the two ends. This CDR3 contains 13 residues. Germline V gene sequence: CDR1 MNHEY, CDR2 SVGAGI. The CDR3: CASSYDSYYEQYF. For the CDR3, the DNA is TGTGCCAGCAGTTACGACAGCTACTACGAGCAGTACTTC.

The J gene is TRBJ2-7, the V gene TRBV5-6; possibly TRBD1 for D (5 bases). Between the trimmed V and J ends, which lost 0 bases and 4 bases, there was a span of 11 bases. The germline gives CDR1 SGHDT, CDR2 YYEEEE. CDR3 length: 14 residues. CDR3 sequence: CASSLVTVTYEQYF. As DNA, the CDR3 is TGTGCCAGCAGCTTGGTGACAGTGACGTACGAGCAGTACTTC.

The rearrangement uses TRBV2 and TRBJ2-7; D gene unclear. This CDR3 is 12 amino acids long. The V end was cut by 6 bases, the J end by 2 bases, with 8 bases between. CDR1 and CDR2 from the germline V gene are SNHLY and FYNNEI. CDR3 sequence (DNA): TGTGCCAGCAGCCTTGAGACCTACGAGCAGTACTTC. It is translated as CASSLETYEQYF.

V and J are TRBV27 and TRBJ2-1; D is undetermined. V was trimmed by 6 bases and J by 3 bases, leaving 9 bases between them. Germline V gives CDR1 MNHEY, CDR2 SMNVEV (reference sequence). This CDR3 is built from 13 residues. In DNA, the CDR3 is TGTGCCAGCAGGTTGGTTTTCTACAATGAGCAGTTCTTC. Residues: CASRLVFYNEQFF.

V and J are TRBV6-1 and TRBJ1-5, with D possibly being TRBD1 (5 bases). V was cut by 3 bases and J by 6 bases, with 15 bases left in between. The germline CDR1 and CDR2 sequences are MNHNS and SASEGT. CDR3 length: 15 residues. The CDR3 loop reads CASSDDQGASQPQHF. The CDR3 nucleotides are TGTGCCAGCAGTGATGACCAAGGGGCGAGTCAGCCCCAGCATTTT.

Notes on this clone: The identical CDR3 is also encoded by other nucleotide sequences in the sample. This chain joins TRBV18 and TRBJ2-1; 7 bases match TRBD2. The CDR3 sequence is 15 residues long. The ends lost 0 bases at V and 1 base at J; junction bases unmatched: 0. Germline lookup yields CDR1 KGHSH and CDR2 LQKENI. The CDR3 coding sequence is TGTGCCAGCTCACCACCGGGGGGGTCCTACAATGAGCAGTTCTTC. Its translation: CASSPPGGSYNEQFF.

The chain couples TRBV19 to TRBJ1-4, with unresolved D. The CDR3 loop spans 14 amino acids. Trimming shortened V by 7 bases and J by 5 bases, and 14 bases separated the two germline ends. CDR1 is LNHDA, CDR2 SQIVND, per germline (reference sequence). The CDR3 DNA is TGTGCCAGTAAAACGACAACCACGAATGAAAAACTGTTTTTT. Translated: CASKTTTTNEKLFF.

The chain joins TRBV2 to TRBJ1-6; possible D gene TRBD1, 6 bases. Trimming pared 2 bases from V and 2 bases from J, leaving 16 bases between. The length of the CDR3 is 18 residues. Per the germline V gene, CDR1 is SNHLY and CDR2 is FYNNEI. Here the CDR3 reads CASSESSAGVPYNSPLHF. CDR3 sequence (DNA): TGTGCCAGCAGTGAATCTTCGGCAGGGGTCCCCTATAATTCACCCCTCCACTTT.

The chain links TRBV5-1 to TRBJ1-2; 7 bases fit TRBD1. V trimming: 4 bases; J trimming: 1 base; junction bases outside the gene matches: 4. The CDR3 runs 14 residues. Germline values: CDR1 SGHRS, CDR2 YFSETQ. CDR3 nucleotide sequence: TGCGCCAGCAGCATTGACAGGGATAACTATGGCTACACCTTC. Its translation is CASSIDRDNYGYTF.

Notes on this clone: The sample contains more than one DNA sequence encoding this CDR3. CDR3 sequence (DNA): TGCGCCAGCAGCTTATCAGGGACTCTCTACGAGCAGTACTTC. Protein sequence: CASSLSGTLYEQYF. The chain is built from TRBV5-1 and TRBJ2-7; D possibly corresponds to TRBD2 (6 bases). The CDR3 sequence is 14 residues long. V lost 2 bases to trimming and J lost 3 bases, with 12 bases between them. CDR1 and CDR2 (germline): SGHRS, YFSETQ.

This sequence joins TRBV19 and TRBJ1-1, with no clear D. The CDR3 length is 13 residues. Trimming shortened V by 7 bases and J by 1 base, and 10 bases separated the two germline ends. Germline CDR1 reads LNHDA; CDR2 reads SQIVND (reference sequence). DNA of the CDR3: TGTGCCAGTAATGTCAGGCCGAACACTGAAGCTTTCTTT. Protein sequence: CASNVRPNTEAFF.

CDR3 sequence (DNA): TGCGCCAGCAGTAGTCGCAATCAGCCCCAGCATTTT. It encodes CASSSRNQPQHF. The chain combines TRBV10-2 with TRBJ1-5; D not certain. This CDR3 is 12 amino acids long. CDR1 is WSHSY, CDR2 SAAADI, per germline. Trimming pared 5 bases from V and 2 bases from J, leaving 4 bases between.

J is TRBJ2-3 and V is TRBV2; perhaps TRBD1 as D (6 bases). The CDR3 spans 17 residues. Germline CDR1 SNHLY, CDR2 FYNNEI. The V end was cut by 3 bases, the J end by 2 bases, with 18 bases between. CDR3 in amino acids: CASSDPGKGEHTDTQYF. CDR3 nucleotide sequence: TGTGCCAGCAGTGACCCAGGGAAGGGGGAGCACACAGATACGCAGTATTTT.

The V gene is TRBV2, the J gene TRBJ1-4; D unresolved. V lost 6 bases and J 0 bases, leaving 11 bases between the germline ends. Germline CDR1 reads SNHLY; CDR2 reads FYNNEI. The CDR3 is 15 residues long. The CDR3 loop is CASSLQIATNEKLFF. The CDR3 DNA follows: TGTGCCAGCAGCCTACAGATTGCAACTAATGAAAAACTGTTTTTT.

This clone was seen just once. The DNA of the CDR3 is TGTGCCATACGGACAGCCGCTGGAAACACCATATATTTT. The encoded protein is CAIRTAAGNTIYF. This chain joins TRBV10-3 and TRBJ1-3, with D perhaps matching TRBD1 (6 bases). Germline values: CDR1 ENHRY, CDR2 SYGVKD. Trimming took 9 bases from V and 2 from J, leaving 11 bases between them. This CDR3 has 13 amino acids.

Only one count was recorded for this clone. The chain uses TRBV9 and TRBJ2-3, with 10 bases lining up with TRBD2. Germline trimming cut 4 bases from V and 0 bases from J; bases unmatched to any gene: 17. The CDR3 length is 20 residues. Germline loops: CDR1 SGDLS, CDR2 YYNGEE. As DNA, the CDR3 is TGTGCCAGCAGCCCCCAAATCGGACTAGCGGCTAAAAAAAGCACAGATACGCAGTATTTT. It yields the protein CASSPQIGLAAKKSTDTQYF.

The V and J genes are TRBV10-2 and TRBJ1-2; the D gene is possibly TRBD1 (5 bases). This CDR3 is 16 amino acids long. V gave up 1 base and J gave up 6 bases, with 18 bases separating them. The germline V gene encodes CDR1 WSHSY and CDR2 SAAADI. This chain's CDR3 is CASSELLEGRGDGYTF. The CDR3 region has the DNA TGCGCCAGCAGTGAGTTGCTTGAGGGGCGCGGGGATGGCTACACCTTC.

The V gene is TRBV11-3, the J gene TRBJ2-5; D remains unclear. The V end lost 1 base, the J end lost 9 bases, and 12 bases lay between the germline ends. Germline CDR1 SGHNT, CDR2 YENEEA. CDR3 size: 13 residues. CDR3 in DNA: TGTGCCAGCAGCTTAGGGCAGCCCGAGGCCCAGTACTTC. It encodes CASSLGQPEAQYF.

The chain has TRBV7-9 and TRBJ1-6; unclear D gene. The CDR3 loop spans 18 amino acids. In germline, CDR1 is SEHNR, CDR2 FQNEAQ (reference sequence). Trimming removed 5 bases at V and 0 bases at J, with 17 bases between. DNA for the CDR3: TGTGCCAGCAGCCTGCAACATGGCGAGAGCTCCTATAATTCACCCCTCCACTTT. Translated, it gives CASSLQHGESSYNSPLHF.

The chain couples TRBV19 to TRBJ2-5; tentatively, D is TRBD1 (5 bases). The CDR3 contains 14 residues. Germline V gene lookup returns CDR1 LNHDA and CDR2 SQIVND (reference sequence). Trimming pared 4 bases from V and 9 bases from J, leaving 18 bases between. The CDR3 nucleotides read TGTGCCAGTAGTAACTGGGTGGATGGGGCGGCCCAGTACTTC. It is translated as CASSNWVDGAAQYF.

This chain links TRBV5-5 with TRBJ1-1; D remains ambiguous. There are 14 residues in the CDR3. Germline CDR1 SGHKS, CDR2 YYEKEE (reference sequence). Trimming took 2 bases from V and 6 from J, leaving 14 bases between them. The CDR3, as DNA: TGTGCCAGCAGCTTTGGGTCCGGAGCCTCTGAAGCTTTCTTT. Translated, it gives CASSFGSGASEAFF. Looking up the rest from reference TRBV5-5 and TRBJ1-1 gives the full variable domain: DAGVTQSPTHLIKTRGQQVTLRCSPISGHKSVSWYQQVLGQGPQFIFQYYEKEERGRGNFPDRFSARQFPNYSSELNVNALLLGDSALYLCASSFGSGASEAFFGQGTRLTVV.

On this clone: Additional DNA sequences in this sample encode the identical CDR3. The chain combines TRBV28 with TRBJ1-1, with D possibly being TRBD1 (6 bases). Germline lookup yields CDR1 MDHEN and CDR2 SYDVKM. The CDR3 consists of 12 residues. With 2 bases removed from V and 11 bases from J, the gap between germline ends came to 12 bases. The CDR3 region has the DNA TGTGCCAGCAGTTTAGTCAGGGGCAGGGCTTTCTTT. Protein: CASSLVRGRAFF.

The rearrangement joins TRBV6-6 to TRBJ2-3, with 9 positions matching TRBD2. CDR1 MNHNY and CDR2 SVGAGI come from the germline V gene (reference sequence). The ends lost 7 bases at V and 0 bases at J; junction bases unmatched: 2. This CDR3 is built from 14 residues. The CDR3 sequence is CASISGGSTDTQYF. In DNA, the CDR3 is TGTGCCAGCATAAGCGGGGGGAGCACAGATACGCAGTATTTT.

This chain joins TRBV18 and TRBJ1-3; D not resolved. V was clipped by 3 bases and J by 6 bases, with 9 bases between them. The length of the CDR3 is 13 residues. Germline-derived CDR1 and CDR2 are KGHSH and LQKENI. CDR3 nucleotides: TGTGCCAGCTCACCGGGCCAGATAAACACCATATATTTT. Translated, it gives CASSPGQINTIYF.

This clone was seen once. This sequence joins TRBV30 and TRBJ2-4; D is possibly TRBD2 (6 bases). This CDR3 is 11 amino acids long. Germline lookup yields CDR1 GTSNPN and CDR2 SVGIG (reference sequence). Trimming took off 2 bases at V and 11 bases at J, with 10 bases between the two ends. The CDR3 region is CAWSRGDFQYF. Written as DNA, the CDR3 is TGTGCCTGGAGTCGCGGGGATTTTCAGTACTTC. Filled out from reference TRBV30 and TRBJ2-4, the complete variable domain reads SQTIHQWPATLVQPVGSPLSLECTVEGTSNPNLYWYRQAAGRGLQLLFYSVGIGQISSEVPQNLSASRPQDRQFILSSKKLLLSDSGFYLCAWSRGDFQYFGAGTRLSVL.

V gene TRBV19 combines with J gene TRBJ1-1; D may be TRBD1 (6 bases). Trimming left V 9 bases short and J 0 bases short, with 23 bases between. Germline CDR1 and CDR2: LNHDA and SQIVND (reference sequence). The CDR3 covers 17 residues. CDR3: CASKLIDGGGLNTEAFF. In DNA form, the CDR3 reads TGTGCCAGCAAACTAATCGACGGCGGGGGCTTGAACACTGAAGCTTTCTTT.

The rearrangement links TRBV2 to TRBJ1-6; TRBD1 agrees at 7 bases. Trimming took 6 bases from V and 6 from J; bases not matched to a gene: 8. This CDR3 is 15 amino acids long. Germline CDR1 reads SNHLY; CDR2 reads FYNNEI. CDR3 amino acids: CASRGGDSVNSPLHF. DNA for the CDR3: TGTGCCAGCAGGGGGGGGGACAGCGTTAATTCACCCCTCCACTTT. Full variable domain (rest looked up from reference TRBV2 and TRBJ1-6): EPEVTQTPSHQVTQMGQEVILRCVPISNHLYFYWYRQILGQKVEFLVSFYNNEISEKSEIFDDQFSVERPDGSNFTLKIRSTKLEDSAMYFCASRGGDSVNSPLHFGNGTRLTVT.

This clone was observed once. The chain recombines TRBV15 with TRBJ2-7; the match to TRBD1 covers 7 bases. Germline lookup yields CDR1 LNHNV and CDR2 YYDKDF (reference sequence). The CDR3 covers 16 residues. With 3 bases clipped from V and 5 bases from J, the junction kept 13 bases outside the gene matches. CDR3 protein: CATSRGTGATGNEQYF. The CDR3 nucleotides read TGTGCCACCAGCAGGGGCACAGGGGCGACCGGGAACGAGCAGTACTTC.

Notes on this clone: The identical CDR3 is also encoded by other nucleotide sequences in the sample. The chain recombines TRBV2 with TRBJ1-6; weak D call: TRBD1 (6 bases). Germline assignment: CDR1 SNHLY and CDR2 FYNNEI. The CDR3 is made up of 14 amino acids. Trimming removed 5 bases from V and 7 bases from J, with 12 bases in between. The CDR3 nucleotides are TGTGCCAGCAGTATGGACAGCGGGAATTCACCCCTCCACTTT. Translating gives CASSMDSGNSPLHF.